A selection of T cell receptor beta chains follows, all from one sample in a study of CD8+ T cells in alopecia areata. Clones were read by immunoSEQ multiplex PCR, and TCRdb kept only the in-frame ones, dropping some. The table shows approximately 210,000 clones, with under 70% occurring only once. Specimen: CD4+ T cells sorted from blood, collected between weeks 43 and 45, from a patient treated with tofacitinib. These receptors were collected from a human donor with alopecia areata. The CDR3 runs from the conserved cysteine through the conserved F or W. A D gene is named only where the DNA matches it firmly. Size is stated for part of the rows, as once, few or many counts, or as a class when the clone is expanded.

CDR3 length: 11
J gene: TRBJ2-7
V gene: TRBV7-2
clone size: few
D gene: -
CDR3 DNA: TGTGCCAGTAGGACCGGGTACGAGCAGTACTTC
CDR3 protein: CASRTGYEQYF

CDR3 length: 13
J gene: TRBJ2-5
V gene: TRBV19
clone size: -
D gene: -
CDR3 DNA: TGTGCCAGTAGCGGGACCGTCCAAGAGACCCAGTACTTC
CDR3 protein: CASSGTVQETQYF

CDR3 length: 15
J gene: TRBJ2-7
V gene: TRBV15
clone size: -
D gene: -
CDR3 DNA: TGTGCCACCAGCAGAGGGGCTAGCGACAACTACGAGCAGTACTTC
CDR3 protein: CATSRGASDNYEQYF

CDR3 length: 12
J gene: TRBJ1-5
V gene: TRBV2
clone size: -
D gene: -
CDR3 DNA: TGTGCCAGCAGCGGGGAGGACCAGCCCCAGCATTTT
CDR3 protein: CASSGEDQPQHF

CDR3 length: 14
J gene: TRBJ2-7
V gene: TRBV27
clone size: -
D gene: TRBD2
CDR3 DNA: TGTGCCAGCAGTCTCTTAGCGGGCTCCTACGAGCAGTACTTC
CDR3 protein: CASSLLAGSYEQYF

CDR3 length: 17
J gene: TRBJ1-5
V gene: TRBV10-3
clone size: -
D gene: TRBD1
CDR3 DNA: TGTGCCATCAGTGAGTCGATGGGGACAGGGGGCAATCAGCCCCAGCATTTT
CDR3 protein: CAISESMGTGGNQPQHF

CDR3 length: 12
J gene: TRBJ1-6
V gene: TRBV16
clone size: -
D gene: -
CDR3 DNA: TGTGCCAGCAGCCAATCCGGTCCCACCCTCCACTTT
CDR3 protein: CASSQSGPTLHF

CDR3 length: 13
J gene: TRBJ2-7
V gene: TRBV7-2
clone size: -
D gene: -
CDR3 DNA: TGTGCCAGCAGCTACGGCGGTGCTGACCGAAAGAACTTC
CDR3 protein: CASSYGGADRKNF

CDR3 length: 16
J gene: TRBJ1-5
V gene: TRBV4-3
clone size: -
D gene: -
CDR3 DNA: TGCGCCAGCAGCCAAGGCCCGGGCCGAAGCAATCAGCCCCAGCATTTT
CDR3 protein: CASSQGPGRSNQPQHF

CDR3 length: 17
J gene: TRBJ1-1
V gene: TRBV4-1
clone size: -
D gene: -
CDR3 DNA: TGCGCCAGCAGCCGAACCGGGACGCCCGGGGCAAACACTGAAGCTTTCTTT
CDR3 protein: CASSRTGTPGANTEAFF

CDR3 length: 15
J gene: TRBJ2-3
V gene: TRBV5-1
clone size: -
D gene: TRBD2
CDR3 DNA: TGCGCCAGCAGCGAATCTCAGCGGGAGGGAGATACGCAGTATTTT
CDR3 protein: CASSESQREGDTQYF

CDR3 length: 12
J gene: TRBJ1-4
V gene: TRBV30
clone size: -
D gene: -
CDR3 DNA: TGTGCCTGTGATAAGGGGAATGAAAAACTGTTTTTT
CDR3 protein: CACDKGNEKLFF

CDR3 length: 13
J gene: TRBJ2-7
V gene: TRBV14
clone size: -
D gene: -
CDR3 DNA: TGTGCCAGCAGCCAATACGTAGGGGACGAGCAGTACTTC
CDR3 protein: CASSQYVGDEQYF

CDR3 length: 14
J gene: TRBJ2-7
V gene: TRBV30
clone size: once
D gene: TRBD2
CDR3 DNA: TGTGCCTGGAGTGTACACTCGGGGGGATACGAGCAGTACTTC
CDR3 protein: CAWSVHSGGYEQYF

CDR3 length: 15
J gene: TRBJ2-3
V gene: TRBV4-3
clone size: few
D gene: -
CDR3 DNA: TGCGCCAGCAGCCAAGGAGTCACAGGTCCAGATACGCAGTATTTT
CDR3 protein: CASSQGVTGPDTQYF

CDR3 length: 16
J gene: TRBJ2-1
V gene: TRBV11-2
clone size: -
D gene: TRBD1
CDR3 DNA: TGTGCCAGCAGCCCAGGCGTCACAGGGGCCTACAATGAGCAGTTCTTC
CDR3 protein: CASSPGVTGAYNEQFF

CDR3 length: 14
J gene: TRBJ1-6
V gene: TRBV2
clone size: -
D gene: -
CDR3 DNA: TGTGCCAGCAGCCTGGAAAAGGGCGATTCACCCCTCCACTTT
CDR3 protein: CASSLEKGDSPLHF

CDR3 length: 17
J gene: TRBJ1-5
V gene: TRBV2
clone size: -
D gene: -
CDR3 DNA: TGTGCCAGCAGCGGTACGGGGGGCGATGCACGCAATCAGCCCCAGCATTTT
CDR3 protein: CASSGTGGDARNQPQHF

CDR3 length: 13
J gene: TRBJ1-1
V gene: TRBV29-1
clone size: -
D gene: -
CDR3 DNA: TGCAGCGTTGATAGGACGGTGAACACTGAAGCTTTCTTT
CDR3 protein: CSVDRTVNTEAFF

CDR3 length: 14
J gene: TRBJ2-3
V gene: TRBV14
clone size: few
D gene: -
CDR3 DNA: TGTGCCAGCAGCCAAGGCCCAGCAATGGATACGCAGTATTTT
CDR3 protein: CASSQGPAMDTQYF

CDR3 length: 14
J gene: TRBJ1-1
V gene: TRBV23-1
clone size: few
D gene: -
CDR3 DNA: TGCGCCAGCAGTCAACCGGGGGGAGGCACTGAAGCTTTCTTT
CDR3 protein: CASSQPGGGTEAFF

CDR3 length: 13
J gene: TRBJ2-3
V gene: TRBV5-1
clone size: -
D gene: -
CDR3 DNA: TGCGCCAGCAGCCCCGGTGGGGTAAATACGCAGTATTTT
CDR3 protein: CASSPGGVNTQYF

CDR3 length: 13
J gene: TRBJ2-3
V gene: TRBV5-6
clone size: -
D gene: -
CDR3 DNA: TGTGCCAGCAGTGCCGGGGGCCGAGATACGCAGTATTTT
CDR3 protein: CASSAGGRDTQYF

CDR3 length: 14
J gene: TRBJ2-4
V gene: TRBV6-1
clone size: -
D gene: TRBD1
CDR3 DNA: TGTGCCAGTACCCTGAGGGACAGACGAAACATTCAGTACTTC
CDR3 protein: CASTLRDRRNIQYF

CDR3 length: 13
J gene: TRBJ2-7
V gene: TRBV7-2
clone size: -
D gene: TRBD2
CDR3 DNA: TGTGCCAGCAGCTTAGCGACTAGCGGGGGATTGTACTTC
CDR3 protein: CASSLATSGGLYF

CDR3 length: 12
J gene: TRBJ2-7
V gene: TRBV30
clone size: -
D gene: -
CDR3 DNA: TGTGCCTGGAAGCAGGGGTCCTACGAGCAGTACTTC
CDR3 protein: CAWKQGSYEQYF

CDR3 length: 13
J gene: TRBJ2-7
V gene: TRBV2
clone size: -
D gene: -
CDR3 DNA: TGTGCCAGCACCGAAGACAGCTCCTACGAGCAGTACTTC
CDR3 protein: CASTEDSSYEQYF

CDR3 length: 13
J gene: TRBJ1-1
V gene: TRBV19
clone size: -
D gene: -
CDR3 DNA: TGTGCCAGTAGTTTCGGGCGGGAAACTGAAGCTTTCTTT
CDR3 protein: CASSFGRETEAFF

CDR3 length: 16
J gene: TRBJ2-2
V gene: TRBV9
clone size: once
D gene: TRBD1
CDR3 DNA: TGTGCCAGCAGCCCACGACGGGACAGGCAAACCGGGGAGCTGTTTTTT
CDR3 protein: CASSPRRDRQTGELFF

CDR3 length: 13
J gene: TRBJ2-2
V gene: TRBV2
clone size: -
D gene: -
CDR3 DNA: TGTGCCAGCAGTACTCGAATCACCGGGGAGCTGTTTTTT
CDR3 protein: CASSTRITGELFF

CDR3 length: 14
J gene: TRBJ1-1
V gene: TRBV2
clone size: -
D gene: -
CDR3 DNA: TGTGCCAGCTCGGCAGGGGCGATGAACACTGAAGCTTTCTTT
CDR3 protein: CASSAGAMNTEAFF

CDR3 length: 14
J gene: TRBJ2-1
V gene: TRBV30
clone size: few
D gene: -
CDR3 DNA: TGTGCCTGGAGACCGGGCGCCCCCAACAATGAGCAGTTCTTC
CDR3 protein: CAWRPGAPNNEQFF

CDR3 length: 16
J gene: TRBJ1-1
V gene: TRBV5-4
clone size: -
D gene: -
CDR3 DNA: TGTGCCAGCAGCTTGTCCCTCCCGGGAGCAATTATTGAAGCTTTCTTT
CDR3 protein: CASSLSLPGAIIEAFF

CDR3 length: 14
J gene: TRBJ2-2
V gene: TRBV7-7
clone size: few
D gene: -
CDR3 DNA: TGTGCCAGCAGCTTATCAGAAAACACCGGGGAGCTGTTTTTT
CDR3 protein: CASSLSENTGELFF

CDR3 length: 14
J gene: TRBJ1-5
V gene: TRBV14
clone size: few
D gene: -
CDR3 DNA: TGTGCCAGCAGCCAACAGGGAGGGGATCAGCCCCAGCATTTT
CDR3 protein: CASSQQGGDQPQHF

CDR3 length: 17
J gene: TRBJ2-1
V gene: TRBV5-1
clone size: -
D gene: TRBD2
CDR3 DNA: TGCGCCAGCAGCTGGGCGGGATCTAGCGGGGGTTACAATGAGCAGTTCTTC
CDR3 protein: CASSWAGSSGGYNEQFF

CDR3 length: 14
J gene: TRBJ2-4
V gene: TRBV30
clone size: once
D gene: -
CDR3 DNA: TGTGCCTGGAGTGTTAAGGGGGGCGAAAACATTCAGTACTTC
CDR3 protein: CAWSVKGGENIQYF

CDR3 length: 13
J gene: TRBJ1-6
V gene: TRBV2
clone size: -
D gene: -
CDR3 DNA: TGTGCCAGCAGGTACGACAGGAATTCACCCCTCCACTTT
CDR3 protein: CASRYDRNSPLHF

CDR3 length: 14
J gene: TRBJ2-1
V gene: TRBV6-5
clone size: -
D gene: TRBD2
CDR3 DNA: TGTGCCACCTTAGCGGGGGGGGTGTTTCGTGAGCAGTTCTTC
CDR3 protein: CATLAGGVFREQFF

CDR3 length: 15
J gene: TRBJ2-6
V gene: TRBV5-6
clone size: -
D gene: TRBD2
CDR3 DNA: TGTGCCACCCTAAAGCGGGGGTCTGGGGCCAACGTCCTGACTTTC
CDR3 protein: CATLKRGSGANVLTF

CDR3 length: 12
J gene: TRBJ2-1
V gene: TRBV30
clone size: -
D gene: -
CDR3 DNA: TGTGCCTGGAGTGCCCGTAACAATGAGCAGTTCTTC
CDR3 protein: CAWSARNNEQFF

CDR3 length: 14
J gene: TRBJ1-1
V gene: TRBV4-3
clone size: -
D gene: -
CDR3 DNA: TGCGCCAGCAGCCTGATTCACCCCAACACTGAAGCTTTCTTT
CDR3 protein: CASSLIHPNTEAFF

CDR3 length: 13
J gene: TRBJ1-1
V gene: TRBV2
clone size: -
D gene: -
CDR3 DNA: TGTGCCAGCAGTGACAGGGGTAACACTGAAGCTTTCTTT
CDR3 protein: CASSDRGNTEAFF

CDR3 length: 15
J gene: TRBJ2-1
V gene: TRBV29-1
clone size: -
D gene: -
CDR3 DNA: TGCAGCGTTGAAGATAAACCGAACGGGAGAAATGAGCAGTTCTTC
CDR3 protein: CSVEDKPNGRNEQFF

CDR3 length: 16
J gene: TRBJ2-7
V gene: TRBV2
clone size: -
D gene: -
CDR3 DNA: TGTGCCAGCAGTGTACACGACAGAGGGCCAGTCTACGAGCAGTACTTC
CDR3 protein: CASSVHDRGPVYEQYF

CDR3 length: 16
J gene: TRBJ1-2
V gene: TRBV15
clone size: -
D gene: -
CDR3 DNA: TGTGCCACCAGCAGACCGGACCCCGGGGGCTACTATGGCTACACCTTC
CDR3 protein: CATSRPDPGGYYGYTF

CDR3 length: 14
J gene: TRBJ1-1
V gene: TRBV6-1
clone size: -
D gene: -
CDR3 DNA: TGTGCCAGTTTATCAGGAGAAATGAACACTGAAGCTTTCTTT
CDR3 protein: CASLSGEMNTEAFF

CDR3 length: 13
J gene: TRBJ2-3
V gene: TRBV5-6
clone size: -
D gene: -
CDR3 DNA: TGTGCCAGCAGCTTGACTAGCACAGATACGCAGTATTTT
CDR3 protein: CASSLTSTDTQYF

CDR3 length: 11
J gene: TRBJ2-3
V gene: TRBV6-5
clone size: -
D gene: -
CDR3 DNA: TGTGCCAGCAGTAATACAGATACGCAGTATTTT
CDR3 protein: CASSNTDTQYF

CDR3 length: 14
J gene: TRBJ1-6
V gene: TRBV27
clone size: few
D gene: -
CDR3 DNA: TGTGCCAGCAAGAGACAGGTGAACAATTCACCCCTCCACTTT
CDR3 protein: CASKRQVNNSPLHF

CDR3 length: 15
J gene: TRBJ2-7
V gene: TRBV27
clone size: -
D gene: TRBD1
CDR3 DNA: TGTGCCAGCAGGCGGCCGGGACAGGCTACCTACGAGCAGTACTTC
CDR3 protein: CASRRPGQATYEQYF

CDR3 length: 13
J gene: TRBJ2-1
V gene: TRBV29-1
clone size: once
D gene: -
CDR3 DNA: TGCAGCGTTGAAAAGGGAAACAACAATGAGCAGTTCTTC
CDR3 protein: CSVEKGNNNEQFF

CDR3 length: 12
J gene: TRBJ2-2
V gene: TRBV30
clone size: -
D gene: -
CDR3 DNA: TGTGCCTGGAGTACGGGTTCCGGGGAGCTGTTTTTT
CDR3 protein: CAWSTGSGELFF

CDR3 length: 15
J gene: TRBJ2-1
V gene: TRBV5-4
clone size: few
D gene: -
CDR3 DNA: TGTGCCAGCAGCCCTCCCCCTAGCTCCGGGAATGAGCAGTTCTTC
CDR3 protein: CASSPPPSSGNEQFF

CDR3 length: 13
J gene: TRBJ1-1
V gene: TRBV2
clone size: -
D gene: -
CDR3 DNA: TGTGCCAGCAGTAGAGACAGAGTGCCTGAAGCTTTCTTT
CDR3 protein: CASSRDRVPEAFF

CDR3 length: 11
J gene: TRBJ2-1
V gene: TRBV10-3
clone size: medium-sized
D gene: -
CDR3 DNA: TGTGCCATCGGTAGTGATAATGAGCAGTTCTTC
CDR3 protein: CAIGSDNEQFF

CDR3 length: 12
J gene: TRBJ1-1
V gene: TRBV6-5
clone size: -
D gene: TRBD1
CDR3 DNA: TGTGCCAGCAGAAAAGAGACAGGGGACGCTTTCTTT
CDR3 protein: CASRKETGDAFF

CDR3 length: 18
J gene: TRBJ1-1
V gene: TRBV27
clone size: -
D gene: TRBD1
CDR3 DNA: TGTGCCAGCAGAAATAATTTGGAATTGACAGGGGAAAGGACTGAAGCTTTCTTT
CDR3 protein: CASRNNLELTGERTEAFF

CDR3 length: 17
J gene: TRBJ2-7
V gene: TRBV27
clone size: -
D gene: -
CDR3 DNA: TGTGCCAGCAGTCGTACTGCCGTCGGGGGACGGTCCTACGAGCAGTACTTC
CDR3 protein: CASSRTAVGGRSYEQYF